What follows are 22 T cell receptor beta chains derived from one specimen sequenced in a study of blood T cell repertoires in COVID-19. Sequencing used immunoSEQ multiplex PCR; TCRdb keeps in-frame clones, though not all of them. The sample lists 300,000 to 450,000 clones, less than 85% occurring once. The source material was peripheral blood. The receptors shown here come from a woman between 18 and 30 years old with acute or convalescent COVID-19.

The rearrangement uses TRBV15 and TRBJ1-5, with 8 nucleotides matching TRBD1. V was pared by 0 bases and J by 4 bases, with 8 bases of the junction left unmatched. CDR1 is LNHNV, CDR2 YYDKDF, per germline (reference sequence). CDR3 size: 17 residues. The CDR3 loop is CATSRDLDRDDNQPQHF. In DNA form, the CDR3 reads TGTGCCACCAGCAGAGATCTGGACAGGGACGATAATCAGCCCCAGCATTTT.

This rearrangement joins TRBV7-9 to TRBJ1-4, with 7 bases that match TRBD1. This CDR3 comprises 15 residues. J gave up 7 bases and V 3 bases, and 8 bases lay outside the gene matches. Per germline, CDR1 SEHNR and CDR2 FQNEAQ (reference sequence). In DNA form, the CDR3 reads TGTGCCAGCAGCTTGGATGGGACAGTGGGTGAAAAACTGTTTTTT. It encodes CASSLDGTVGEKLFF.

The rearrangement joins TRBV6-4 to TRBJ2-3, with TRBD2 matching 8 bases. The V segment lost 2 bases and the J segment 4 bases; nucleotides outside the gene matches: 8. Germline V CDR1 and CDR2: MRHNA, SNTAGT. This CDR3 contains 16 residues. The CDR3 nucleotides read TGTGCCAGCAGTGACAGGGGGGATAGCGGGGCAGATACGCAGTATTTT. This translates into CASSDRGDSGADTQYF.

The V call is TRBV5-6, the J call TRBJ2-4; no clear D. CDR1 and CDR2 from the germline V gene are SGHDT and YYEEEE. CDR3 size: 15 residues. V lost 4 bases and J 2 bases, leaving 13 bases between the germline ends. The CDR3 here is CASSPGVGPKNIQYF. CDR3 DNA: TGTGCCAGCAGCCCCGGAGTTGGTCCCAAAAACATTCAGTACTTC.

This clone was recorded once. The gene calls are TRBV5-8 and TRBJ2-2; TRBD2 agrees at 7 bases. The V gene end was trimmed by 4 bases and the J gene end by 1 base; junction bases not matched to a gene: 4. The CDR3 consists of 15 residues. CDR1 and CDR2 from the germline V gene are SGHTS and YDEGEE. The CDR3 DNA follows: TGTGCCAGCAGCGGAATAGCGGGGAACACCGGGGAGCTGTTTTTT. Encoded protein: CASSGIAGNTGELFF.

The chain couples TRBV4-1 to TRBJ1-2, with a tentative D call TRBD1 (6 bases). With 1 base removed from V and 7 bases from J, the gap between germline ends came to 13 bases. From germline, CDR1 is MGHRA and CDR2 YSYEKL. This CDR3 has 14 amino acids. The CDR3 region is CASSQAGTQTGYTF. As DNA, the CDR3 is TGCGCCAGCAGCCAAGCCGGGACACAGACTGGCTACACCTTC.

J is TRBJ1-2 and V is TRBV6-1; a possible D gene is TRBD1 (5 bases). The V and J ends lost 2 bases and 8 bases respectively, with 18 bases between them. The germline gives CDR1 MNHNS, CDR2 SASEGT. The length of the CDR3 is 15 residues. The CDR3 nucleotides are TGTGCCAGCAGTGAATCCCCTGGGCAGGGAAAGGGCTACACCTTC. Its translation is CASSESPGQGKGYTF.

This clone was counted between two and nine times. The rearrangement links TRBV19 to TRBJ1-3; D gene unclear. This CDR3 region has 14 residues. CDR1 is LNHDA and CDR2 is SQIVND in the germline V gene (reference sequence). V lost 5 bases, J lost 1 base, and 9 bases lay in between. The CDR3 sequence is CASSLGASGNTIYF. For the CDR3, the DNA is TGTGCCAGTAGTTTGGGAGCGTCTGGAAACACCATATATTTT.

J is TRBJ1-1 and V is TRBV7-6, with a possible D match to TRBD1 (6 bases). From germline, CDR1 is SGHVS and CDR2 FNYEAQ. The CDR3 loop spans 13 amino acids. Trimming removed 1 base at V and 7 bases at J, with 10 bases between. The CDR3 spells CASSLGGQVEAFF. In nucleotides, the CDR3 is TGTGCCAGCAGCTTAGGGGGGCAGGTTGAAGCTTTCTTT. Variable domain in full (rest from reference TRBV7-6 and TRBJ1-1): GAGVSQSPRYKVTKRGQDVALRCDPISGHVSLYWYRQALGQGPEFLTYFNYEAQQDKSGLPNDRFSAERPEGSISTLTIQRTEQRDSAMYRCASSLGGQVEAFFGQGTRLTVV.

The CDR3 nucleotides read TGTGCCACCAGTGATCCCGGGACAGGGAACGGCTACACCTTC. Translation gives CATSDPGTGNGYTF. V usage is TRBV24-1 and J usage is TRBJ1-2; 9 bases map to TRBD1. There are 14 residues in the CDR3. J lost 8 bases, V lost 3 bases, and 6 bases had no gene match. Germline V gives CDR1 KGHDR, CDR2 SFDVKD.

This chain connects TRBV24-1 to TRBJ1-1; D remains ambiguous. The CDR3 runs 11 residues. V lost 9 bases and J lost 1, with 5 bases in between. Germline V gene data show CDR1 as KGHDR and CDR2 as SFDVKD. In nucleotides, the CDR3 is TGTGCCACCGAGGGGAACACTGAAGCTTTCTTT. Protein product: CATEGNTEAFF.

The chain's CDR3 is CASKDQGADTEAFF. The CDR3 bases are TGTGCCAGCAAGGACCAGGGGGCGGACACTGAAGCTTTCTTT. This chain joins TRBV5-4 and TRBJ1-1; 8 bases are a match to TRBD1. Germline V CDR1 and CDR2: SGHNT, YYREEE (reference sequence). J gave up 3 bases and V 6 bases, and 7 bases lay outside the gene matches. The CDR3 runs to 14 residues.

V gene TRBV5-1 combines with J gene TRBJ2-7; a weak D match, TRBD1 (6 bases). Trimming took 3 bases from V and 7 from J, leaving 20 bases between them. The CDR3 spans 15 residues. The germline CDR1 and CDR2 sequences are SGHRS and YFSETQ. This CDR3 is CASSSQSRGSREQYF. The CDR3 DNA follows: TGCGCCAGCAGCTCCCAGTCCAGGGGTTCTAGGGAGCAGTACTTC.

The chain links TRBV28 to TRBJ2-1, with a weak D call TRBD1 (5 bases). Germline values: CDR1 MDHEN, CDR2 SYDVKM. Trimming shortened V by 1 base and J by 2 bases, and 6 bases separated the two germline ends. This CDR3 region has 14 residues. As DNA, the CDR3 is TGTGCCAGCAGTTTATCAGGGACCTACAATGAGCAGTTCTTC. This encodes CASSLSGTYNEQFF.

The J gene is TRBJ1-2, the V gene TRBV4-1; D uncertain. The germline V and J ends were trimmed by 0 bases and 8 bases, with 16 bases remaining between them. This CDR3 is built from 15 residues. Germline V gives CDR1 MGHRA, CDR2 YSYEKL. The CDR3 DNA sequence: TGCGCCAGCAGCCAAGAAAGGCTGGATCCCGGGGGCTACACCTTC. As protein: CASSQERLDPGGYTF.

V gene TRBV12-5 combines with J gene TRBJ1-5; D is unclear. V lost 3 bases, J lost 4 bases, and 7 bases lay in between. This CDR3 spans 13 amino acids. CDR1 LGHNT and CDR2 FRNRAP come from the germline V gene. This CDR3 is CASGFEVNQPQHF. The CDR3 DNA reads TGTGCTAGTGGTTTTGAGGTGAATCAGCCCCAGCATTTT.

The chain recombines TRBV2 with TRBJ1-2; D is ambiguous. The CDR3 spans 11 residues. The V end lost 3 bases, the J end lost 8 bases, and 7 bases lay between the germline ends. Germline values: CDR1 SNHLY, CDR2 FYNNEI. CDR3 region: CASSDPYGYTF. The CDR3 region has the DNA TGTGCCAGCAGTGATCCCTACGGCTACACCTTC.

J is TRBJ1-6 and V is TRBV28; 9 bases line up with TRBD1. CDR1 is MDHEN and CDR2 is SYDVKM in the germline V gene. The length of the CDR3 is 16 residues. V shed 4 bases and J 10 bases; nucleotides not matched to a gene: 11. In DNA, the CDR3 is TGTGCCAGCAGTTCCACGGACAGGGGTGGTGAGTCACCCCTCCACTTT. Translation gives CASSSTDRGGESPLHF.

The rearrangement uses TRBV2 and TRBJ2-2; TRBD2 matches at 11 bases. The V segment lost 6 bases and the J segment 7 bases; nucleotides outside the gene matches: 7. The CDR3 sequence is 15 residues long. Germline V gene sequence: CDR1 SNHLY, CDR2 FYNNEI. The CDR3 region is CASSATSGTYGELFF. CDR3 nucleotide sequence: TGTGCCAGCAGCGCGACTAGCGGGACTTACGGGGAGCTGTTTTTT.

The rearrangement joins TRBV19 to TRBJ1-2; 7 bases line up with TRBD1. The CDR3 extends over 14 amino acids. After removal of 7 bases from V and 0 bases from J, the junction contained 5 bases not matched to a gene. Germline CDR1 and CDR2: LNHDA and SQIVND (reference sequence). DNA for the CDR3: TGTGCCAGTATCCAGACAGGGTCTAACTATGGCTACACCTTC. Protein product: CASIQTGSNYGYTF.

J is TRBJ1-1 and V is TRBV5-1, with 9 bases lining up with TRBD1. There are 14 residues in the CDR3. Germline CDR1 is SGHRS and CDR2 is YFSETQ. With V trimmed by 4 bases and J by 4 bases, 5 bases remained unmatched. In nucleotides, the CDR3 is TGCGCCAGCAGCCCAGGGACAGGGAGCACTGAAGCTTTCTTT. Protein: CASSPGTGSTEAFF.

The chain links TRBV7-9 to TRBJ2-2; a possible D gene is TRBD1 (6 bases). Trimming left V 5 bases short and J 1 base short, with 17 bases between. Germline assignment: CDR1 SEHNR and CDR2 FQNEAQ (reference sequence). This CDR3 region has 17 residues. The CDR3 coding sequence is TGTGCCAGCAGCCCCTCGTCGGGACACCTGAACACCGGGGAGCTGTTTTTT. Translation gives CASSPSSGHLNTGELFF.